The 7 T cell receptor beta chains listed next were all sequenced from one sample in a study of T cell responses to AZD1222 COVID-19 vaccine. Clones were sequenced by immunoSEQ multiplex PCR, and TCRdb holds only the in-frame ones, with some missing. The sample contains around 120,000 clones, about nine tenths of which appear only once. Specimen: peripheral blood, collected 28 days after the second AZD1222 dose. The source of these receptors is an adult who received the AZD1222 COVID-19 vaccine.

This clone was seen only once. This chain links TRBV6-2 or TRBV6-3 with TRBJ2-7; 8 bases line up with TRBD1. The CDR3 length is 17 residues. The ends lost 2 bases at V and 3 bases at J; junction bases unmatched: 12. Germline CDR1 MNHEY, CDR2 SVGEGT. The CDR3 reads CASSYHLEAQGVYEQYF. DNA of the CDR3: TGTGCCAGCAGTTACCATCTTGAAGCACAGGGGGTCTACGAGCAGTACTTC.

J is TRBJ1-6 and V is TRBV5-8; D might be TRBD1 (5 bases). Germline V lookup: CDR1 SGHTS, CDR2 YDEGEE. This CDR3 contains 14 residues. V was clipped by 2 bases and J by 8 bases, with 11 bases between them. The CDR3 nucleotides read TGTGCCAGCAGCTTTGGGGGAGCCCATTCACCCCTCCACTTT. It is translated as CASSFGGAHSPLHF.

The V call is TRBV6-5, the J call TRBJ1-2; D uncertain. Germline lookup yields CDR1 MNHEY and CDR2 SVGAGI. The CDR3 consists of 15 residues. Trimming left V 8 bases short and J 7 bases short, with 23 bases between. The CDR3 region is CASLPTRAAIAGYTF. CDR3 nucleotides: TGTGCCAGCCTCCCCACAAGGGCCGCTATCGCTGGCTACACCTTC.

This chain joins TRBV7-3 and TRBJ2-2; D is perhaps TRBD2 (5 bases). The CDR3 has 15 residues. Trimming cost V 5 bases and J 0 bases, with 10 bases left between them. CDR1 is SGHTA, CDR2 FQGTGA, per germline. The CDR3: CASSDSTTNTGELFF. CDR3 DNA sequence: TGTGCCAGCAGCGACTCGACTACGAACACCGGGGAGCTGTTTTTT.

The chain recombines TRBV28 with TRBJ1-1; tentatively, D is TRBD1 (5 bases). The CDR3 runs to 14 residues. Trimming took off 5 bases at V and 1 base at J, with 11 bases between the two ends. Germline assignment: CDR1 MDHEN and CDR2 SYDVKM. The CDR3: CASSPGGSNTEAFF. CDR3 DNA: TGTGCCAGCAGTCCGGGGGGGTCGAACACTGAAGCTTTCTTT.

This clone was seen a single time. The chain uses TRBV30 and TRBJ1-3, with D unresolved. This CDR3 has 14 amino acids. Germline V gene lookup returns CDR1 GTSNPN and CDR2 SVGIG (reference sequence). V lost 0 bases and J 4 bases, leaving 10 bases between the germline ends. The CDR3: CAWSVGSAGNTIYF. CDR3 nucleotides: TGTGCCTGGAGTGTCGGGAGTGCCGGAAACACCATATATTTT.

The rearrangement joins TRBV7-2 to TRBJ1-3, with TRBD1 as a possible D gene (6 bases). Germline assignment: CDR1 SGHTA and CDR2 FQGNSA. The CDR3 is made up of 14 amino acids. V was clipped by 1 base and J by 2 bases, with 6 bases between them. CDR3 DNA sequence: TGTGCCAGCAGCTTAGACAGGGCTGGAAACACCATATATTTT. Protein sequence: CASSLDRAGNTIYF.